Listed here are 20 T cell receptor beta chains from one sample, sequenced in a study of blood T cell repertoires in COVID-19. The data were produced by immunoSEQ multiplex PCR, yet TCRdb's version contains in-frame clones alone and is incomplete. This sample has over 250,000 clones; roughly 89% occur once, and the top ten carry approximately 9%. Sample: PBMCs or T cells enriched from blood (not recorded which). The receptor set was obtained from a man aged 40-50 years who had recovered from COVID-19.

The sample holds one count of this clone. The chain has TRBV2 and TRBJ1-4; tentatively, D is TRBD1 (5 bases). The CDR3 totals 15 residues. V was shortened by 4 bases and J by 4 bases, with 13 bases between the two germline ends. The germline gives CDR1 SNHLY, CDR2 FYNNEI. The CDR3 spells CASSGSGLINEKLFF. As DNA, the CDR3 is TGTGCCAGCAGTGGGTCGGGACTGATTAATGAAAAACTGTTTTTT.

The chain is built from TRBV19 and TRBJ1-2; 8 bases are a match to TRBD1. V dropped 7 bases and J dropped 0; count of bases not matched to a gene: 13. CDR1 and CDR2 from the germline V gene are LNHDA and SQIVND (reference sequence). The CDR3 has 17 residues. The CDR3 nucleotides are TGTGCCAGTATCAACCCGGGACAGGCTCTTACTAACTATGGCTACACCTTC. Residues: CASINPGQALTNYGYTF.

V and J are TRBV2 and TRBJ2-7; 10 positions agree with TRBD2. After removal of 3 bases from V and 3 bases from J, the junction contained 5 bases not matched to a gene. Germline assignment: CDR1 SNHLY and CDR2 FYNNEI. The CDR3 runs 15 residues. Here the CDR3 reads CASSDPSGGRYEQYF. The CDR3 DNA follows: TGTGCCAGCAGTGATCCTAGCGGGGGACGCTACGAGCAGTACTTC.

CDR3 DNA sequence: TGTGCCAGCAGCCTTGACAGGGACTACGAGCAGTACTTC. This codes for CASSLDRDYEQYF. The chain recombines TRBV11-2 with TRBJ2-7; 7 bases align to TRBD1. CDR3 length: 13 amino acids. V was clipped by 5 bases and J by 3 bases; unmatched bases: 4. CDR1 SGHAT and CDR2 FQNNGV come from the germline V gene.

Here the CDR3 reads CASSLGHRGTEAFF. In nucleotides, the CDR3 is TGTGCCAGCAGCTTAGGTCACAGGGGCACTGAAGCTTTCTTT. The rearrangement uses TRBV7-6 and TRBJ1-1; 7 nucleotides line up with TRBD1. The CDR3 is 14 amino acids. Germline trimming cut 1 base from V and 4 bases from J; bases unmatched to any gene: 3. Germline CDR1 is SGHVS and CDR2 is FNYEAQ. Looking up the rest from reference TRBV7-6 and TRBJ1-1 gives the full variable domain: GAGVSQSPRYKVTKRGQDVALRCDPISGHVSLYWYRQALGQGPEFLTYFNYEAQQDKSGLPNDRFSAERPEGSISTLTIQRTEQRDSAMYRCASSLGHRGTEAFFGQGTRLTVV.

In nucleotides, the CDR3 is TGTGCCAGCAGCCCCGGACTAGCGGGGGGATTCGTAGATACGCAGTATTTT. This codes for CASSPGLAGGFVDTQYF. The chain is built from TRBV7-9 and TRBJ2-3; 14 bases align to TRBD2. Trimming removed 5 bases from V and 5 bases from J; junction bases left unmatched: 9. Germline V gives CDR1 SEHNR, CDR2 FQNEAQ (reference sequence). The CDR3 extends over 17 amino acids.

This clone was picked up a small number of times. V is TRBV4-2 and J is TRBJ1-1; 9 bases fit TRBD1. With V trimmed by 3 bases and J by 4 bases, 12 bases remained unmatched. From germline, CDR1 is LGHNA and CDR2 YNFKEQ. The length of the CDR3 is 17 residues. Written as DNA, the CDR3 is TGTGCCAGCAGCCACAAAACGGCGACAGGGGGGTCCACTGAAGCTTTCTTT. It codes for CASSHKTATGGSTEAFF.

This sequence joins TRBV6-2 or TRBV6-3 and TRBJ1-2, with TRBD1 matching 9 bases. Germline V gives CDR1 MNHEY, CDR2 SVGEGT. The CDR3 runs to 15 residues. Trimming removed 5 bases from V and 4 bases from J; junction bases left unmatched: 8. CDR3 nucleotides: TGTGCCAGCAGTGACAACAGGGGGCGAATCTATGGCTACACCTTC. Its translation is CASSDNRGRIYGYTF.

The V and J genes are TRBV30 and TRBJ1-5; no clear D. Per the germline V gene, CDR1 is GTSNPN and CDR2 is SVGIG (reference sequence). CDR3 length: 15 amino acids. V shed 0 bases and J shed 0 bases, with 9 bases lying between them. The DNA for the CDR3 is TGTGCCTGGAGTGTTGGGCTGAATAGCAATCAGCCCCAGCATTTT. Its protein is CAWSVGLNSNQPQHF. Combining the CDR3 with reference TRBV30 and TRBJ1-5 gives the whole variable domain SQTIHQWPATLVQPVGSPLSLECTVEGTSNPNLYWYRQAAGRGLQLLFYSVGIGQISSEVPQNLSASRPQDRQFILSSKKLLLSDSGFYLCAWSVGLNSNQPQHFGDGTRLSIL.

The CDR3 sequence is CSVEGGTRSYNEQFF. The DNA of the CDR3 is TGCAGCGTTGAAGGGGGGACACGCTCCTACAATGAGCAGTTCTTC. The chain carries TRBV29-1 and TRBJ2-1; D perhaps matches TRBD1 (6 bases). The CDR3 spans 15 residues. The V end lost 1 base, the J end lost 0 bases, and 10 bases lay between the germline ends. Germline V gives CDR1 SQVTM, CDR2 ANQGSEA.

The gene calls are TRBV14 and TRBJ1-1; D may be TRBD1 (6 bases). Trimming shortened V by 0 bases and J by 3 bases, and 8 bases separated the two germline ends. The CDR3 consists of 14 residues. The germline V gene encodes CDR1 SGHDN and CDR2 FVKESK. The CDR3 reads CASSQEGHYTEAFF. CDR3 sequence (DNA): TGTGCCAGCAGCCAAGAGGGACACTACACTGAAGCTTTCTTT.

The rearrangement links TRBV27 to TRBJ1-1; D unclear. Trimming removed 1 base from V and 8 bases from J, with 14 bases in between. The CDR3 sequence is 14 residues long. Germline values: CDR1 MNHEY, CDR2 SMNVEV (reference sequence). In DNA, the CDR3 is TGTGCCAGCAGTTTATTTGGCAGAAAGTACGAAGCTTTCTTT. It encodes CASSLFGRKYEAFF.

The CDR3 loop is CASSSLAGISYEQYF. In nucleotides, the CDR3 is TGTGCCAGCAGCTCACTAGCGGGGATCTCCTACGAGCAGTACTTC. The V gene is TRBV27, the J gene TRBJ2-7; 10 bases fit TRBD2. CDR1 and CDR2 from the germline V gene are MNHEY and SMNVEV (reference sequence). The CDR3 totals 15 residues. V trimming: 6 bases; J trimming: 0 bases; junction bases outside the gene matches: 5.

This clone has just a few counts. Distinct nucleotide sequences in the sample also encode this CDR3. This chain connects TRBV29-1 to TRBJ1-3; a possible D gene is TRBD1 (6 bases). Germline CDR1 and CDR2: SQVTM and ANQGSEA. CDR3 length: 12 amino acids. The V and J ends lost 5 bases and 4 bases respectively, with 9 bases between them. The CDR3 nucleotides are TGCAGCGTTAGAGGACAGGGAAACACCATATATTTT. Translated: CSVRGQGNTIYF.

This clone was detected only once. The CDR3 region has the DNA TGTGCCAGCAGCCATGGGCGGACAGTAGACAATGAGCAGTTCTTC. It codes for CASSHGRTVDNEQFF. The V call is TRBV9, the J call TRBJ2-1; tentatively, D is TRBD1 (6 bases). Germline-derived CDR1 and CDR2 are SGDLS and YYNGEE. Trimming removed 4 bases from V and 5 bases from J, with 16 bases in between. The CDR3 sequence is 15 residues long.

The V and J genes are TRBV5-1 and TRBJ1-2; 7 bases map to TRBD1. This CDR3 has 11 residues. Unmatched junction bases numbered 0, after V lost 7 bases and J lost 3 bases. CDR1 and CDR2 (germline): SGHRS, YFSETQ. The CDR3 protein is CASGTDYGYTF. The CDR3, as DNA: TGCGCCAGCGGGACAGACTATGGCTACACCTTC.

The rearrangement links TRBV7-3 to TRBJ2-1; 7 positions agree with TRBD2. Germline CDR1 SGHTA, CDR2 FQGTGA. V shed 5 bases, J shed 6 bases, and the junction held 10 bases outside the gene matches. CDR3 length: 15 amino acids. The CDR3 protein is CASSPPAGQINEQFF. The CDR3 DNA reads TGTGCCAGCAGCCCCCCAGCGGGGCAAATCAATGAGCAGTTCTTC.

The gene calls are TRBV15 and TRBJ1-2, with 9 bases lining up with TRBD1. The CDR3 sequence is 16 residues long. The junction had 11 bases not matched to a gene; V was cut back by 2 bases and J by 7 bases. Germline CDR1 is LNHNV and CDR2 is YYDKDF (reference sequence). The CDR3 is CATSRYLGQGRGGYTF. The CDR3 DNA reads as TGTGCCACCAGCAGATACCTGGGACAGGGTAGGGGTGGCTACACCTTC.

The V and J genes are TRBV25-1 and TRBJ2-2, with 8 positions matching TRBD1. Unmatched junction bases numbered 6, after V lost 4 bases and J lost 5 bases. The germline V gene has CDR1 MGHDK and CDR2 SYGVNS. The CDR3 consists of 15 residues. The CDR3 nucleotides read TGTGCCAGCAGTGGGACAGGGTTAGGTACCGGGGAGCTGTTTTTT. This translates into CASSGTGLGTGELFF.

The gene calls are TRBV28 and TRBJ2-7, with D perhaps matching TRBD1 (5 bases). The CDR3 extends over 15 amino acids. V was cut by 5 bases and J by 4 bases, with 18 bases left in between. From germline, CDR1 is MDHEN and CDR2 SYDVKM. The CDR3 protein is CASSPPAGYLYEQYF. The CDR3 DNA reads TGTGCCAGCAGTCCTCCGGCAGGGTATCTTTACGAGCAGTACTTC.